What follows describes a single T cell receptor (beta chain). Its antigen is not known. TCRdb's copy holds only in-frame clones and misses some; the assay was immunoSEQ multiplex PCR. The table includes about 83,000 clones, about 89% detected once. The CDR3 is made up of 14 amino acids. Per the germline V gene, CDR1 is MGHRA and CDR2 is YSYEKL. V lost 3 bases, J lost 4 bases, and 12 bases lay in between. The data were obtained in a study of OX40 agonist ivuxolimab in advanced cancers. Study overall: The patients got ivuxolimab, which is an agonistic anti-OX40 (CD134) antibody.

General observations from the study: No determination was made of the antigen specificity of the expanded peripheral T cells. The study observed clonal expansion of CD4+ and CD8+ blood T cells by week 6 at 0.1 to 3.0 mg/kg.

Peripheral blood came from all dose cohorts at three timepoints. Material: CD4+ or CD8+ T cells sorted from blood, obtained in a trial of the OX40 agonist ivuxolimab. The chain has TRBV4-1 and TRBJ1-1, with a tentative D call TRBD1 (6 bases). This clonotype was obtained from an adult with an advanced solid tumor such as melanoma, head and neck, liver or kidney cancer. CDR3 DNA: TGCGCCAGCAGCCAGCAGGGGACCCTCACTGAAGCTTTCTTT. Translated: CASSQQGTLTEAFF.